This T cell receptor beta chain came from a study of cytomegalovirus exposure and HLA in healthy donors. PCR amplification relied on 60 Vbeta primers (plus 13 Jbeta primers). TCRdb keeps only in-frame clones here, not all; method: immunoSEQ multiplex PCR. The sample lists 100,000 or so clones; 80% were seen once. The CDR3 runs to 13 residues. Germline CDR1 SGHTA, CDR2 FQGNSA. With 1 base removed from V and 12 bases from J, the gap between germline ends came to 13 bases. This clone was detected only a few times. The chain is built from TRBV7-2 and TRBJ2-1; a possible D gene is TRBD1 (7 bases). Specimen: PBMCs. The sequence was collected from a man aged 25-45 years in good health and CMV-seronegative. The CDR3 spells CASSLGPQGGQFF. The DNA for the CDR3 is TGTGCCAGCAGCTTAGGGCCCCAGGGGGGGCAGTTCTTC.